Below are 23 T cell receptor beta chains sequenced from a single sample in a study of blood T cells in healthy people across ages. Combining a sample-barcoded 5' primer with a J-beta primer mix, a second PCR ran for about 7 to 11 cycles. TCRdb re-derived calls from the 5' RACE reads in MiXCR, one entry per CDR3 protein. This table has hundreds of thousands of distinct CDR3 sequences, approximately 49% appearing once. Sequenced material: blood. These TCRs come from a woman between 55 and 75 years old in good health.

The chain combines TRBV7-2 with TRBJ2-1, with D possibly matching TRBD1 (6 bases). Trimming left V 1 base short and J 2 bases short, with 9 bases between. The CDR3 runs to 15 residues. CDR1 is SGHTA, CDR2 FQGNSA, per germline. The CDR3 loop is CASSLGQAAYNEQFF. CDR3 nucleotides: TGTGCCAGCAGCTTAGGACAGGCAGCCTACAATGAGCAGTTCTTC.

The J gene is TRBJ2-5, the V gene TRBV7-2; D uncertain. The J call is uncertain, as TRBJ2-7 better fits the DNA end. Germline CDR1 and CDR2: SGHTA and FQGNSA. There are 13 residues in the CDR3. In nucleotides, the CDR3 is TGTGCCAGCAGCTTCGAGCGTACGGGCGAGCAGTACTTC. It encodes CASSFERTGEQYF.

This clonotype showed up just a few times. The chain carries TRBV5-1 and TRBJ2-7; D possibly corresponds to TRBD2 (6 bases). CDR1 is SGHRS and CDR2 is YFSETQ in the germline V gene. This CDR3 region has 16 residues. The V end was cut by 3 bases, the J end by 0 bases, with 16 bases between. The DNA for the CDR3 is TGCGCCAGCAGCTGGACCGGGACTTCGAGCTCCTACGAGCAGTACTTC. This encodes CASSWTGTSSSYEQYF.

J is TRBJ1-1 and V is TRBV20-1; D gene uncertain. Per germline, CDR1 DFQATT and CDR2 SNEGSKA (reference sequence). The CDR3 is made up of 15 amino acids. Trimming cost V 3 bases and J 0 bases, with 14 bases left between them. For the CDR3, the DNA is TGCAGTGCTAGGGATAAGGGAAACCTGAACACTGAAGCTTTCTTT. Encoded protein: CSARDKGNLNTEAFF.

This clonotype was seen a few times. At one boundary the junction diverges from the germline segment, which might be a read error. This chain links TRBV7-7 with TRBJ2-5, with a weak D call TRBD2 (5 bases). This CDR3 comprises 14 residues. The germline V gene has CDR1 SSHAT and CDR2 FNYEAQ (reference sequence). The CDR3 loop is CASSRGGYQETQYF. CDR3 DNA: TGTGCTAGCAGCCGGGGTGGGTACCAAGAGACCCAGTACTTC.

The V and J genes are TRBV7-9 and TRBJ2-3; 9 bases align to TRBD1. Germline CDR1 and CDR2: SEHNR and FQNEAQ (reference sequence). The CDR3 spans 15 residues. Trimming took 5 bases from V and 3 from J; bases not matched to a gene: 6. The CDR3 here is CASSPYRGRTDTQYF. The CDR3, as DNA: TGTGCCAGCAGCCCGTACAGGGGGCGAACAGATACGCAGTATTTT.

This chain connects TRBV5-1 to TRBJ1-2; D gene uncertain. With 4 bases removed from V and 2 bases from J, the gap between germline ends came to 9 bases. Germline V gene sequence: CDR1 SGHRS, CDR2 YFSETQ. The CDR3 has 13 amino acids. The CDR3: CASSASENYGYTF. CDR3 coding DNA: TGCGCCAGCAGCGCAAGCGAAAACTATGGCTACACCTTC.

The gene calls are TRBV20-1 and TRBJ1-4; D uncertain. Germline V gene data show CDR1 as DFQATT and CDR2 as SNEGSKA (reference sequence). The CDR3 is 14 residues long. V was pared by 0 bases and J by 8 bases, with 13 bases between. The CDR3, as DNA: TGCAGTGCTAGAGAGGCAGGATTTCGAGAAAAACTGTTTTTT. Encoded protein: CSAREAGFREKLFF.

This clonotype was detected only a few times. The J gene is TRBJ2-3, the V gene TRBV7-9, with a tentative D call TRBD2 (7 bases). The length of the CDR3 is 17 residues. V was clipped by 0 bases and J by 2 bases, with 15 bases between them. Germline CDR1 and CDR2: SEHNR and FQNEAQ (reference sequence). CDR3 in DNA: TGTGCCAGCAGCTTAGCAAAGGGCGGGGGCTACACAGATACGCAGTATTTT. Translated, it gives CASSLAKGGGYTDTQYF.

This clonotype was counted only a few times. The gene calls are TRBV6-6 and TRBJ2-1; the match to TRBD2 covers 10 bases. Losses at the gene ends were 7 bases for V and 6 bases for J; bases not matched to a gene: 6. CDR1 is MNHNY and CDR2 is SVGAGI in the germline V gene (reference sequence). CDR3 length: 14 amino acids. In DNA, the CDR3 is TGTGCCAGCAACCCCCTAGCGGGAGTCAATGAGCAGTTCTTC. Translating it yields CASNPLAGVNEQFF.

The chain links TRBV5-1 to TRBJ2-1; no reliable D call. CDR3 length: 12 residues. V lost 0 bases, J lost 7 bases, and 5 bases lay in between. Germline CDR1 is SGHRS and CDR2 is YFSETQ. The CDR3 nucleotides are TGCGCCAGCAGCTTGGCTGAAAATGAGCAGTTCTTC. Protein product: CASSLAENEQFF.

This clonotype was picked up a small number of times. The genes are TRBV5-1 and TRBJ2-5; maybe TRBD2 (5 bases). Germline V gene data show CDR1 as SGHRS and CDR2 as YFSETQ. V shed 0 bases and J shed 1 base, with 16 bases lying between them. The CDR3 has 17 amino acids. The CDR3 sequence is CASSLAITSVGQETQYF. The CDR3, as DNA: TGCGCCAGCAGCTTGGCCATTACTAGTGTTGGCCAAGAGACCCAGTACTTC.

The chain's CDR3 is CASSQLGSGGADTQYF. For the CDR3, the DNA is TGTGCCAGCAGCCAACTGGGATCGGGAGGTGCAGATACGCAGTATTTT. The genes are TRBV4-2 and TRBJ2-3; 7 nucleotides line up with TRBD2. Germline V gene sequence: CDR1 LGHNA, CDR2 YNFKEQ. The trim removed 2 bases at V and 4 bases at J, leaving 9 bases unmatched. There are 16 residues in the CDR3.

The J gene is TRBJ1-2, the V gene TRBV5-1, with D maybe TRBD1 (6 bases). The CDR3 covers 16 residues. Trimming shortened V by 4 bases and J by 8 bases, and 24 bases separated the two germline ends. Germline CDR1 reads SGHRS; CDR2 reads YFSETQ. CDR3 bases: TGCGCCAGCAGCGGGGGCACCACAGGGTTGAGTCCAGGCTACACCTTC. Translation gives CASSGGTTGLSPGYTF.

The genes are TRBV7-2 and TRBJ2-5, with D perhaps TRBD1 or TRBD2 (6 bases each). CDR1 is SGHTA, CDR2 FQGNSA, per germline. Deletions cut 1 base from V and 5 bases from J, with 20 bases between. This CDR3 is built from 17 residues. CDR3 coding DNA: TGTGCCAGCAGCTTAGGGTCGGCGGCGGGAAGGGGGGAGACCCAGTACTTC. Protein: CASSLGSAAGRGETQYF.

This clonotype has at least ten counts. The V gene is TRBV7-9, the J gene TRBJ2-7, with 9 bases identical to TRBD2. Germline CDR1 is SEHNR and CDR2 is FQNEAQ (reference sequence). Trimming removed 5 bases from V and 5 bases from J; junction bases left unmatched: 7. This CDR3 is 14 amino acids long. The CDR3 region has the DNA TGTGCCAGCAGCGTTAGCGGGAGTAACGACGAGCAGTACTTC. It yields the protein CASSVSGSNDEQYF.

This clonotype showed up just a few times. V and J are TRBV12-3 or TRBV12-4 and TRBJ2-1; 11 bases are shared with TRBD2. V lost 1 base to trimming and J lost 14 bases; unmatched junction nucleotides: 4. This CDR3 is built from 13 residues. In DNA, the CDR3 is TGTGCCAGCAGTTTAGAAGGTAGCGGGAGGGAGTTCTTC. Translating gives CASSLEGSGREFF.

Concerning this clonotype: A clone one base away is much larger, so this may be a read error. The chain has TRBV9 and TRBJ2-3, with D unresolved. The CDR3 covers 12 residues. In germline, CDR1 is SGDLS, CDR2 YYNGEE. V was pared by 0 bases and J by 4 bases, with 3 bases between. The CDR3 coding sequence is TGTGCCAGCAGCGTAGCCTCAGATACGCAGTATTTT. It encodes CASSVASDTQYF.

The rearrangement joins TRBV7-9 to TRBJ2-5; D is uncertain. The J call may be in error: the DNA end matches TRBJ2-7 better. This CDR3 spans 13 amino acids. Germline lookup yields CDR1 SEHNR and CDR2 FQNEAQ (reference sequence). CDR3 nucleotides: TGTGCCAGCAGCCCCCCAATTTTTTCCGAGCAGTACTTC. It encodes CASSPPIFSEQYF.

Only a few counts were recorded for this clonotype. The rearrangement uses TRBV6-2 or TRBV6-3 and TRBJ2-1; 10 nucleotides agree with TRBD2. The trim removed 3 bases at V and 6 bases at J, leaving 5 bases unmatched. The V gene's germline CDR1 is MNHEY and CDR2 SVGEGT. This CDR3 has 15 amino acids. The DNA of the CDR3 is TGTGCCAGCAGTTATTTGACTAGCGGGTTCAATGAGCAGTTCTTC. Its protein product is CASSYLTSGFNEQFF.

The chain combines TRBV15 with TRBJ1-5; D possibly corresponds to TRBD1 (5 bases). The CDR3 spans 15 residues. CDR1 and CDR2 (germline): LNHNV, YYDKDF (reference sequence). The V and J ends lost 5 bases and 4 bases respectively, with 15 bases between them. This chain's CDR3 is CATSPRTGRNQPQHF. Here the CDR3 DNA reads TGTGCCACCAGCCCCCGAACAGGCCGTAATCAGCCCCAGCATTTT.

This clonotype was counted a single time. This CDR3 reads CASNLGQGNEKLFF. In DNA, the CDR3 is TGTGCCAGCAACTTAGGACAGGGGAATGAAAAACTGTTTTTT. This chain connects TRBV5-5 to TRBJ1-4, with 9 bases lining up with TRBD1. Trimming cost V 6 bases and J 5 bases; bases outside gene matches: 5. Germline V gene data show CDR1 as SGHKS and CDR2 as YYEKEE (reference sequence). The CDR3 covers 14 residues.

There are a few counts of this clonotype. The chain uses TRBV3-1 and TRBJ2-1, with unresolved D. CDR1 is LGHDT, CDR2 YNNKEL, per germline (reference sequence). The CDR3 sequence is 14 residues long. Trimming took 3 bases from V and 3 from J, leaving 9 bases between them. DNA of the CDR3: TGTGCCAGCAGCCAGTTGGGCCGCTACAATGAGCAGTTCTTC. It yields the protein CASSQLGRYNEQFF.